Described below is a single T cell receptor (beta chain) sequence and its context. The antigen is undetermined. This specimen belongs to a study of cytomegalovirus exposure and HLA in healthy donors. The PCR used 60 Vbeta and 13 Jbeta primers. Some clones are missing from TCRdb's copy, which holds only in-frame ones; the method was immunoSEQ multiplex PCR. Among roughly 150,000 clones listed, more than 75% were seen once. Study results and caveats: It was confirmed in vitro that a few of the CMV-associated chains were specific for CMV antigens.

The CDR3 totals 17 residues. V lost 4 bases, J lost 3 bases, and 7 bases stayed unmatched. Germline-derived CDR1 and CDR2 are SGDLS and YYNGEE. The TCR sequence derives from a male donor in good health and CMV-seronegative. Sequencing used PBMCs. J is TRBJ2-6 and V is TRBV9; 10 bases agree with TRBD2. The CDR3 DNA reads TGTGCCAGCAGCCCCCTAGCGGGAGCACTTGGGGCCAACGTCCTGACTTTC. Translating it yields CASSPLAGALGANVLTF.